These 29 T cell receptor beta chains were sequenced from one sample in a study of cytomegalovirus exposure and HLA in healthy donors. The table came from immunoSEQ multiplex PCR; TCRdb's copy has only in-frame clones and leaves some out. The sample carries under 95,000 clones, 94% recorded once. Sequencing was carried out using PBMCs. These TCRs come from a woman aged 18-29 years in good health and CMV-seronegative.

The chain employs TRBV5-4 and TRBJ1-1; possibly TRBD1 for D (5 bases). This CDR3 is 13 amino acids long. CDR1 is SGHNT and CDR2 is YYREEE in the germline V gene (reference sequence). V was clipped by 9 bases and J by 5 bases, with 17 bases between them. The CDR3 nucleotides read TGTGCCACCAACTTTGGGGGGGGAACTGAAGCTTTCTTT. The encoded protein is CATNFGGGTEAFF. Together with reference TRBV5-4 and TRBJ1-1, the CDR3 gives the full variable domain: ETGVTQSPTHLIKTRGQQVTLRCSSQSGHNTVSWYQQALGQGPQFIFQYYREEENGRGNFPPRFSGLQFPNYSSELNVNALELDDSALYLCATNFGGGTEAFFGQGTRLTVV.

DNA of the CDR3: TGTGCCAGCAGGGACAATAACTACGAGCAGTACTTC. Its protein is CASRDNNYEQYF. The chain combines TRBV2 with TRBJ2-7; weak D call: TRBD1 (5 bases). V lost 6 bases and J 3 bases, leaving 9 bases between the germline ends. CDR3 size: 12 residues. Germline-derived CDR1 and CDR2 are SNHLY and FYNNEI.

The J gene is TRBJ1-4, the V gene TRBV4-3; the D is unclear. In germline, CDR1 is LGHNA, CDR2 YSLEER. The V end was cut by 0 bases, the J end by 3 bases, with 8 bases between. The CDR3 covers 15 residues. As DNA, the CDR3 is TGCGCCAGCAGCCAAGATCGGGTTCCTAATGAAAAACTGTTTTTT. It specifies CASSQDRVPNEKLFF.

On this clone itself: At one end, the junction sequence differs from germline, possibly due to a read error. J is TRBJ2-3 and V is TRBV7-7; a possible D gene is TRBD1 (6 bases). The CDR3 covers 16 residues. Germline V CDR1 and CDR2: SSHAT, FNYEAQ (reference sequence). In DNA, the CDR3 is TGTGCTAGCAGCCCCGGTGGGGGCAGTGAGACAGATACGCAGTATTTT. This gives the protein CASSPGGGSETDTQYF.

This clone was observed a single time. This chain links TRBV6-1 with TRBJ1-5; possibly TRBD1 for D (5 bases). This CDR3 has 16 residues. The germline V gene encodes CDR1 MNHNS and CDR2 SASEGT. Trimming cost V 6 bases and J 0 bases, with 15 bases left between them. CDR3 sequence reads: CASSEMTVNSNQPQHF. The DNA of the CDR3 is TGTGCCAGCAGCGAAATGACAGTTAATAGCAATCAGCCCCAGCATTTT.

This chain links TRBV11-2 with TRBJ2-3; D remains unclear. The CDR3 has 15 residues. Germline lookup yields CDR1 SGHAT and CDR2 FQNNGV. With 2 bases removed from V and 0 bases from J, the gap between germline ends came to 9 bases. The CDR3: CASSLTRFSTDTQYF. CDR3 nucleotide sequence: TGTGCCAGCAGCTTAACCAGGTTTAGCACAGATACGCAGTATTTT.

The J gene is TRBJ2-4, the V gene TRBV2; TRBD2 matches 9 bases. Germline V gives CDR1 SNHLY, CDR2 FYNNEI. The CDR3 runs 14 residues. V trimming: 3 bases; J trimming: 9 bases; junction bases outside the gene matches: 6. As DNA, the CDR3 is TGTGCCAGCAGTGACGCGGGGGGGGCGAGCATTCAGTACTTC. Its translation: CASSDAGGASIQYF.

This clone has only one observation. For the CDR3, the DNA is TGTGCCAGCAGACCGCCGGGACTAGCGTTATACAATGAGCAGTTCTTC. Its protein product is CASRPPGLALYNEQFF. The chain combines TRBV28 with TRBJ2-1; 10 bases are a match to TRBD2. V dropped 6 bases and J dropped 4; count of bases not matched to a gene: 9. Germline values: CDR1 MDHEN, CDR2 SYDVKM. The CDR3 contains 16 residues.

The rearrangement joins TRBV2 to TRBJ1-4; D is unresolved. The CDR3 runs 14 residues. V lost 2 bases, J lost 3 bases, and 7 bases lay in between. CDR1 and CDR2 (germline): SNHLY, FYNNEI. CDR3 nucleotides: TGTGCCAGCAGTGAAATCGTAGCTAATGAAAAACTGTTTTTT. Its protein is CASSEIVANEKLFF.

The chain recombines TRBV6-5 with TRBJ2-7, with a possible D match to TRBD1 (6 bases). This CDR3 is built from 13 residues. Trimming took off 7 bases at V and 2 bases at J, with 12 bases between the two ends. Germline assignment: CDR1 MNHEY and CDR2 SVGAGI. CDR3 sequence reads: CASKDSSTYEQYF. Here the CDR3 DNA reads TGTGCCAGCAAGGACAGTTCTACCTACGAGCAGTACTTC.

The chain couples TRBV15 to TRBJ1-2; no reliable D call. CDR3 size: 13 residues. The germline V and J ends were trimmed by 5 bases and 7 bases, with 14 bases remaining between them. The germline CDR1 and CDR2 sequences are LNHNV and YYDKDF (reference sequence). CDR3 DNA: TGTGCCACCAGCCTACGGGAGGTGGTTGGCTACACCTTC. Its protein is CATSLREVVGYTF.

The V and J genes are TRBV5-1 and TRBJ2-7; tentatively, D is TRBD1 (6 bases). CDR1 and CDR2 from the germline V gene are SGHRS and YFSETQ. The CDR3 extends over 14 amino acids. The ends were cut back, 0 bases at V and 11 bases at J, with 18 bases in the middle. Written as DNA, the CDR3 is TGCGCCAGCAGCTTGGACCAGGGGACGGTCATAAAGTACTTC. This codes for CASSLDQGTVIKYF.

This chain joins TRBV19 and TRBJ2-7, with 10 bases that match TRBD1. Germline V lookup: CDR1 LNHDA, CDR2 SQIVND (reference sequence). V was pared by 4 bases and J by 4 bases, with 7 bases of the junction left unmatched. The CDR3 loop spans 15 amino acids. The DNA of the CDR3 is TGTGCCAGTAGTACCCTAGGGACAGGGGAATACGAGCAGTACTTC. Amino acids: CASSTLGTGEYEQYF.

This sequence joins TRBV4-2 and TRBJ2-1, with 12 bases that match TRBD2. V lost 3 bases to trimming and J lost 8 bases; unmatched junction nucleotides: 11. Germline V gene data show CDR1 as LGHNA and CDR2 as YNFKEQ. CDR3 length: 17 residues. CDR3 in DNA: TGTGCCAGCAGCCATCTAGCGGGGGGGCCGTTTGAACATGAGCAGTTCTTC. Its protein is CASSHLAGGPFEHEQFF.

The chain links TRBV30 to TRBJ1-5; TRBD1 matches 9 bases. With V trimmed by 3 bases and J by 0 bases, 3 bases remained unmatched. CDR1 GTSNPN and CDR2 SVGIG come from the germline V gene (reference sequence). The CDR3 has 15 residues. Here the CDR3 reads CAWSRDRDSNQPQHF. The CDR3 DNA is TGTGCCTGGAGCCGGGACAGGGATAGCAATCAGCCCCAGCATTTT.

The chain combines TRBV28 with TRBJ2-5; D unclear. Trimming removed 7 bases from V and 4 bases from J, with 16 bases in between. CDR1 and CDR2 from the germline V gene are MDHEN and SYDVKM. The CDR3 consists of 14 residues. The CDR3 sequence is CASTLRHERETQYF. For the CDR3, the DNA is TGTGCCAGCACCCTGAGACACGAGAGAGAGACCCAGTACTTC. The full variable domain, its missing parts supplied by reference TRBV28 and TRBJ2-5, is DVKVTQSSRYLVKRTGEKVFLECVQDMDHENMFWYRQDPGLGLRLIYFSYDVKMKEKGDIPEGYSVSREKKERFSLILESASTNQTSMYLCASTLRHERETQYFGPGTRLLVL.

The chain is built from TRBV5-8 and TRBJ2-2; the match to TRBD1 covers 9 bases. V lost 7 bases, J lost 6 bases, and 7 bases stayed unmatched. The CDR3 is made up of 14 amino acids. From germline, CDR1 is SGHTS and CDR2 YDEGEE. The CDR3 spells CASLQDRGPGELFF. Written as DNA, the CDR3 is TGTGCCAGCCTACAGGACAGGGGTCCCGGGGAGCTGTTTTTT.

The chain employs TRBV10-1 and TRBJ2-7; TRBD2 matches 7 bases. Per the germline V gene, CDR1 is WNHNN and CDR2 is SYGVQD (reference sequence). CDR3 length: 17 amino acids. V was pared by 0 bases and J by 1 base, with 9 bases of the junction left unmatched. DNA of the CDR3: TGCGCCAGCAGTGAGTCGAGTGCGGGAGAACATTCCTACGAGCAGTACTTC. Amino acids: CASSESSAGEHSYEQYF.

The rearrangement links TRBV4-1 to TRBJ1-1; maybe TRBD1 (6 bases). This CDR3 is built from 14 residues. CDR1 and CDR2 (germline): MGHRA, YSYEKL. V was cut by 3 bases and J by 4 bases, with 12 bases left in between. As DNA, the CDR3 is TGCGCCAGCAGCCAGCAGGGGACCCCCACTGAAGCTTTCTTT. Protein product: CASSQQGTPTEAFF.

This clone appeared once. This rearrangement joins TRBV5-1 to TRBJ2-7, with D maybe TRBD1 (6 bases). This CDR3 has 14 amino acids. V shed 3 bases and J shed 4 bases, with 14 bases lying between them. The germline V gene has CDR1 SGHRS and CDR2 YFSETQ. Here the CDR3 DNA reads TGCGCCAGCAGCTCAAACCCGACAGGTTACGAGCAGTACTTC. As protein: CASSSNPTGYEQYF.

This chain links TRBV7-2 with TRBJ2-1; 7 nucleotides match TRBD2. V dropped 3 bases and J dropped 7; count of bases not matched to a gene: 12. The germline V gene has CDR1 SGHTA and CDR2 FQGNSA. This CDR3 is built from 16 residues. CDR3 nucleotides: TGTGCCAGCAGCTTCCAAGGGGCGGGAGTATCAAATGAGCAGTTCTTC. Its translation is CASSFQGAGVSNEQFF.

The CDR3 coding sequence is TGTGCCAGTAGTATGACTCTAAGCGGGTATACCTACGAGCAGTACTTC. The encoded protein is CASSMTLSGYTYEQYF. The gene calls are TRBV19 and TRBJ2-7; D is possibly TRBD2 (6 bases). The CDR3 has 16 residues. V lost 3 bases and J lost 2, with 17 bases in between. Per germline, CDR1 LNHDA and CDR2 SQIVND (reference sequence).

This clone was recorded once. The chain recombines TRBV30 with TRBJ2-1, with 8 bases matching TRBD2. There are 17 residues in the CDR3. Germline values: CDR1 GTSNPN, CDR2 SVGIG (reference sequence). V lost 4 bases to trimming and J lost 6 bases; unmatched junction nucleotides: 17. The chain's CDR3 is CAWKWGLGPDAPNEQFF. The CDR3 DNA is TGTGCCTGGAAATGGGGACTAGGTCCTGACGCCCCCAATGAGCAGTTCTTC.

The CDR3 DNA follows: TGCGCCAGCAGTGATAGGGAGGGGATTCAGCCCCAGCATTTT. Encoded protein: CASSDREGIQPQHF. The chain uses TRBV10-2 and TRBJ1-5, with D perhaps matching TRBD1 (5 bases). The CDR3 has 14 residues. Germline-derived CDR1 and CDR2 are WSHSY and SAAADI. Between the trimmed V and J ends, which lost 3 bases and 6 bases, there was a span of 12 bases.

The rearrangement uses TRBV19 and TRBJ2-7, with D tentatively TRBD2 (5 bases). V lost 3 bases and J 1 base, leaving 10 bases between the germline ends. Germline V gives CDR1 LNHDA, CDR2 SQIVND (reference sequence). The CDR3 consists of 14 residues. Here the CDR3 DNA reads TGTGCCAGTAGTATTGGACTGTCGTCCTACGAGCAGTACTTC. Translation: CASSIGLSSYEQYF. The entire variable domain, with the rest obtained from reference TRBV19 and TRBJ2-7, is as follows: DGGITQSPKYLFRKEGQNVTLSCEQNLNHDAMYWYRQDPGQGLRLIYYSQIVNDFQKGDIAEGYSVSREKKESFPLTVTSAQKNPTAFYLCASSIGLSSYEQYFGPGTRLTVT.

V usage is TRBV11-2 and J usage is TRBJ2-3, with 9 bases matching TRBD1. Germline trimming cut 5 bases from V and 1 base from J; bases unmatched to any gene: 4. The CDR3 has 15 residues. Germline loops: CDR1 SGHAT, CDR2 FQNNGV. The CDR3, as DNA: TGTGCCAGCAGCCCCAGGACAGGGGGCACAGATACGCAGTATTTT. Translation: CASSPRTGGTDTQYF. Variable domain in full (rest from reference TRBV11-2 and TRBJ2-3): EAGVAQSPRYKIIEKRQSVAFWCNPISGHATLYWYQQILGQGPKLLIQFQNNGVVDDSQLPKDRFSAERLKGVDSTLKIQPAKLEDSAVYLCASSPRTGGTDTQYFGPGTRLTVL.

The V and J genes are TRBV19 and TRBJ1-2, with 8 positions matching TRBD1. The V segment lost 7 bases and the J segment 3 bases; nucleotides outside the gene matches: 4. The germline V gene encodes CDR1 LNHDA and CDR2 SQIVND (reference sequence). This CDR3 has 13 amino acids. As DNA, the CDR3 is TGTGCCAGTACAGGGGGCTTCGACTATGGCTACACCTTC. This gives the protein CASTGGFDYGYTF. Full variable domain (missing parts from reference TRBV19 and TRBJ1-2): DGGITQSPKYLFRKEGQNVTLSCEQNLNHDAMYWYRQDPGQGLRLIYYSQIVNDFQKGDIAEGYSVSREKKESFPLTVTSAQKNPTAFYLCASTGGFDYGYTFGSGTRLTVV.

The chain links TRBV11-3 to TRBJ2-1; 10 bases are a match to TRBD2. CDR1 is SGHNT, CDR2 YENEEA, per germline. The V gene end was trimmed by 5 bases and the J gene end by 2 bases; junction bases not matched to a gene: 6. The CDR3 has 16 residues. The CDR3 DNA follows: TGTGCCAGCAGCCGGGGACTAGCGCCAACCTACAATGAGCAGTTCTTC. Amino acids: CASSRGLAPTYNEQFF. Based on the CDR3 plus reference TRBV11-3 and TRBJ2-1, the full variable domain is EAGVVQSPRYKIIEKKQPVAFWCNPISGHNTLYWYLQNLGQGPELLIRYENEEAVDDSQLPKDRFSAERLKGVDSTLKIQPAELGDSAVYLCASSRGLAPTYNEQFFGPGTRLTVL.

The gene calls are TRBV30 and TRBJ2-7; 7 bases agree with TRBD1. This CDR3 has 15 amino acids. After removal of 2 bases from V and 3 bases from J, the junction contained 10 bases not matched to a gene. Germline V CDR1 and CDR2: GTSNPN, SVGIG (reference sequence). DNA of the CDR3: TGTGCCTGGAGTCCTTCTGGGACAGTTAACTACGAGCAGTACTTC. Amino acid sequence: CAWSPSGTVNYEQYF.